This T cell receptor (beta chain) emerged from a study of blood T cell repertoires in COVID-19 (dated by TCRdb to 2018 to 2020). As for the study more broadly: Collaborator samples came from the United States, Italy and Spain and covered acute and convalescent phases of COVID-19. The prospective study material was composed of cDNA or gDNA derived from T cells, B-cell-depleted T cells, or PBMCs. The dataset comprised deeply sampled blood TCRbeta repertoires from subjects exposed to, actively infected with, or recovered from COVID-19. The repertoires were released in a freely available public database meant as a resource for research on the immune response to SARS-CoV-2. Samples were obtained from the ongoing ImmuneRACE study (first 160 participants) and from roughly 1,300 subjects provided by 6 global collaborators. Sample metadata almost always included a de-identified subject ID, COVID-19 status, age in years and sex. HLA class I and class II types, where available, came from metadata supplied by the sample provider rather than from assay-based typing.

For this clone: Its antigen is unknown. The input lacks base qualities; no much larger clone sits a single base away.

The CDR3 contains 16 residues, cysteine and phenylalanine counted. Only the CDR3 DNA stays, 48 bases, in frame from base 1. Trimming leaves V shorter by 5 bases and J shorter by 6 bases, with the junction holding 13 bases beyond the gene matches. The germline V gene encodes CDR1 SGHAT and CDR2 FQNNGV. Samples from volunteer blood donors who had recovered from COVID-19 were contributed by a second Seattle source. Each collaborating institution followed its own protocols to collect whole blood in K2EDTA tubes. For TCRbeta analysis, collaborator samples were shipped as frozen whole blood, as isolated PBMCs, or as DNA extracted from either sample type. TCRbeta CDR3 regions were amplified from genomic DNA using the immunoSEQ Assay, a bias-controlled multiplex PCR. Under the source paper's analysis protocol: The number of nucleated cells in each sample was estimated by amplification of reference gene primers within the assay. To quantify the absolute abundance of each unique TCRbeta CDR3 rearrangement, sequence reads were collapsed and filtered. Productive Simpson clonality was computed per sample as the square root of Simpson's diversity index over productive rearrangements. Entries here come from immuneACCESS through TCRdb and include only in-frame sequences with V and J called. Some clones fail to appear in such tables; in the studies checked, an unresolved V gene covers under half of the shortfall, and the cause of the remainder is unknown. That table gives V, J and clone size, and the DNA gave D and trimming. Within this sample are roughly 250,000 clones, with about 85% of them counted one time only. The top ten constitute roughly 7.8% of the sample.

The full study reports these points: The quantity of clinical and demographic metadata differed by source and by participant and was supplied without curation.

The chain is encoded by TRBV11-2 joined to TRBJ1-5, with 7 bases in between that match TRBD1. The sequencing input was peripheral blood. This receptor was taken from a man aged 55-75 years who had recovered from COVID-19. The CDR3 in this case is CASSRDRTGGTQPQHF. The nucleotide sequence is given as TGTGCCAGCAGCCGTGACCGGACAGGTGGAACTCAGCCCCAGCATTTT.